Each of the 27 T cell receptor beta chains below was sequenced from the same sample in a study of T cells in localized non-small cell lung cancer. The repertoire was sequenced with immunoSEQ multiplex PCR; TCRdb's copy has only in-frame clones and lacks some. There are about 21,000 clones in the sample; 70% to 90% occur only once, and around 7% lies in the top ten. Material: peripheral blood, obtained before any cancer treatment. These TCRs come from a male donor aged 60 or older with stage I squamous cell lung carcinoma.

V usage is TRBV10-1 and J usage is TRBJ1-6, with a tentative D call TRBD1 (6 bases). V lost 2 bases and J 8 bases, leaving 10 bases between the germline ends. This CDR3 has 14 residues. Germline V gene lookup returns CDR1 WNHNN and CDR2 SYGVQD (reference sequence). CDR3 nucleotide sequence: TGCGCCAGCAGTGAGACCCCAGGGGATTCACCCCTCCACTTT. Protein: CASSETPGDSPLHF.

V is TRBV6-6 and J is TRBJ2-5; a weak D match, TRBD2 (5 bases). There are 14 residues in the CDR3. V dropped 0 bases and J dropped 3 bases, with 8 bases sitting between them. CDR1 is MNHNY and CDR2 is SVGAGI in the germline V gene (reference sequence). CDR3 loop: CASSYSRGEETQYF. DNA for the CDR3: TGTGCCAGCAGTTACTCCCGGGGAGAAGAGACCCAGTACTTC.

The chain couples TRBV29-1 to TRBJ1-5; 7 nucleotides match TRBD1. The CDR3 is made up of 13 amino acids. Germline V gene data show CDR1 as SQVTM and CDR2 as ANQGSEA. With V trimmed by 4 bases and J by 5 bases, 5 bases remained unmatched. Here the CDR3 DNA reads TGCAGCGTTGCAACAGGGGTCGATCAGCCCCAGCATTTT. Protein: CSVATGVDQPQHF.

The DNA of the CDR3 is TGTGCCAGCAGCTTGCTGATGAACACTGAAGCTTTCTTT. Its translation is CASSLLMNTEAFF. This chain connects TRBV11-2 to TRBJ1-1; D gene uncertain. The CDR3 covers 13 residues. Trimming took 3 bases from V and 0 from J, leaving 5 bases between them. Germline V gene data show CDR1 as SGHAT and CDR2 as FQNNGV.

The chain joins TRBV4-3 to TRBJ1-2; D is unclear. With 0 bases removed from V and 4 bases from J, the gap between germline ends came to 12 bases. Germline V gene data show CDR1 as LGHNA and CDR2 as YSLEER. The CDR3 spans 15 residues. CDR3 in amino acids: CASSQDRGSGYGYTF. The CDR3 DNA is TGCGCCAGCAGCCAAGATCGTGGGAGTGGCTATGGCTACACCTTC.

The chain couples TRBV29-1 to TRBJ1-1; D unresolved. The germline V and J ends were trimmed by 7 bases and 7 bases, with 16 bases remaining between them. Per the germline V gene, CDR1 is SQVTM and CDR2 is ANQGSEA. The CDR3 spans 12 residues. This chain's CDR3 is CSALLSRGEAFF. CDR3 DNA: TGCAGCGCACTACTCTCTCGGGGTGAAGCTTTCTTT.

This chain uses TRBV9 with TRBJ1-2, with D hard to call. Trimming pared 0 bases from V and 5 bases from J, leaving 2 bases between. This CDR3 is built from 11 residues. In germline, CDR1 is SGDLS, CDR2 YYNGEE. The CDR3, as DNA: TGTGCCAGCAGCGTAGGGTATGGCTACACCTTC. Protein product: CASSVGYGYTF.

This clone was recorded once. The CDR3 loop is CASSFGRGTDTQYF. For the CDR3, the DNA is TGTGCCAGCAGCTTTGGCAGGGGCACAGATACGCAGTATTTT. The V and J genes are TRBV7-2 and TRBJ2-3, with D possibly being TRBD1 (5 bases). Germline lookup yields CDR1 SGHTA and CDR2 FQGNSA. There are 14 residues in the CDR3. With 3 bases removed from V and 1 base from J, the gap between germline ends came to 8 bases.

V is TRBV13 and J is TRBJ1-1; the D gene is possibly TRBD1 (5 bases). CDR3 size: 14 residues. Trimming shortened V by 5 bases and J by 4 bases, and 14 bases separated the two germline ends. The germline V gene has CDR1 PRHDT and CDR2 FYEKMQ (reference sequence). The CDR3 protein is CASSAQGSGTEAFF. CDR3 DNA: TGTGCCAGCAGCGCGCAGGGATCAGGCACTGAAGCTTTCTTT.

The rearrangement joins TRBV7-2 to TRBJ1-2; 7 bases map to TRBD1. From germline, CDR1 is SGHTA and CDR2 FQGNSA. The CDR3 is 15 residues long. With 4 bases clipped from V and 3 bases from J, the junction kept 8 bases outside the gene matches. The CDR3 region has the DNA TGTGCCAGCAGCTCACAGGGGAAAGGGGACTATGGCTACACCTTC. Protein product: CASSSQGKGDYGYTF.

The chain employs TRBV28 and TRBJ1-2; TRBD1 is a possible D gene (5 bases). Trimming took off 8 bases at V and 4 bases at J, with 17 bases between the two ends. The CDR3 length is 14 residues. Germline CDR1 reads MDHEN; CDR2 reads SYDVKM. Here the CDR3 DNA reads TGTGCCAGCCGACCACCCAGGGATACCTATGGCTACACCTTC. As protein: CASRPPRDTYGYTF.

This clone was seen more than once but under ten times. The chain links TRBV29-1 to TRBJ1-2; the D is unclear. CDR1 is SQVTM and CDR2 is ANQGSEA in the germline V gene. This CDR3 spans 15 amino acids. V gave up 6 bases and J gave up 4 bases, with 21 bases separating them. The DNA of the CDR3 is TGCAGCGTCAAGACTCTTGGTCTCTTTCCCTATGGCTACACCTTC. This gives the protein CSVKTLGLFPYGYTF.

This clone has just a few counts. V is TRBV18 and J is TRBJ1-1; 8 bases agree with TRBD1. The CDR3 length is 14 residues. Germline V gives CDR1 KGHSH, CDR2 LQKENI. After removal of 3 bases from V and 1 base from J, the junction contained 1 base not matched to a gene. DNA of the CDR3: TGTGCCAGCTCACCGACAGGGGAGAACACTGAAGCTTTCTTT. Translating gives CASSPTGENTEAFF. Supplemented by reference TRBV18 and TRBJ1-1, the full variable domain reads NAGVMQNPRHLVRRRGQEARLRCSPMKGHSHVYWYRQLPEEGLKFMVYLQKENIIDESGMPKERFSAEFPKEGPSILRIQQVVRGDSAAYFCASSPTGENTEAFFGQGTRLTVV.

Notes on this clone: A read error may account for a junction end that differs from germline. The J gene is TRBJ2-7, the V gene TRBV5-1; tentative D call: TRBD1 (6 bases). There are 15 residues in the CDR3. Germline V gene lookup returns CDR1 SGHRS and CDR2 YFSETQ. The CDR3, as DNA: TGCGCCAGCACCTTGGACACCAGGGGCCACTCCGAGCAGTACTTC. It translates to CASTLDTRGHSEQYF.

The chain has TRBV5-6 and TRBJ1-3; unclear D gene. With 2 bases removed from V and 7 bases from J, the gap between germline ends came to 10 bases. This CDR3 is 13 amino acids long. Germline-derived CDR1 and CDR2 are SGHDT and YYEEEE. CDR3 DNA sequence: TGTGCCAGCAGCTTAACCAGCGGGAACACCATATATTTT. Its protein is CASSLTSGNTIYF.

Points on this clone: Different DNA sequences within this sample yield the same CDR3. The chain uses TRBV25-1 and TRBJ2-6; D is unclear. Trimming removed 8 bases from V and 4 bases from J, with 12 bases in between. The germline gives CDR1 MGHDK, CDR2 SYGVNS. This CDR3 is built from 14 residues. The CDR3 DNA is TGTGCCAGCCATCGGTTGCTCGGGGCCAACGTCCTGACTTTC. Translated: CASHRLLGANVLTF.

The genes are TRBV19 and TRBJ1-3, with D possibly TRBD1 on 6 matching bases. The germline V and J ends were trimmed by 10 bases and 11 bases, with 15 bases remaining between them. Germline CDR1 is LNHDA and CDR2 is SQIVND (reference sequence). This CDR3 has 11 amino acids. CDR3 DNA sequence: TGTGCCACCATACAGGGCGGCTCCATATATTTT. It specifies CATIQGGSIYF.

The chain has TRBV7-2 and TRBJ2-7, with D perhaps matching TRBD2 (8 bases). This CDR3 has 16 residues. The germline V gene has CDR1 SGHTA and CDR2 FQGNSA. V was clipped by 1 base and J by 4 bases, with 17 bases between them. The CDR3 spells CASSLGGGTVPYEQYF. The CDR3 DNA follows: TGTGCCAGCAGCTTAGGCGGGGGGACAGTGCCTTACGAGCAGTACTTC.

The chain combines TRBV5-1 with TRBJ1-3, with a possible D match to TRBD1 (6 bases). Germline V CDR1 and CDR2: SGHRS, YFSETQ. The V gene lost 0 bases and the J gene lost 3 bases, with 7 bases spanning the gap. The CDR3 covers 14 residues. The CDR3 sequence is CASSLAGDGNTIYF. The DNA of the CDR3 is TGCGCCAGCAGCTTGGCAGGGGATGGAAACACCATATATTTT.

The J gene is TRBJ2-1, the V gene TRBV14; maybe TRBD2 (5 bases). The CDR3 is 15 amino acids. The V and J ends lost 1 base and 9 bases respectively, with 16 bases between them. Per germline, CDR1 SGHDN and CDR2 FVKESK. The CDR3 here is CASSQAGIALGEQFF. The DNA of the CDR3 is TGTGCCAGCAGCCAAGCGGGGATAGCCCTCGGTGAGCAGTTCTTC.

The table lists this clone with a count of one. V and J are TRBV19 and TRBJ1-2; no firm D call. Between the trimmed V and J ends, which lost 4 bases and 8 bases, there was a span of 17 bases. The CDR3 consists of 14 residues. Germline lookup yields CDR1 LNHDA and CDR2 SQIVND (reference sequence). The CDR3 region has the DNA TGTGCCAGTAGTAGAGACGGATTAGGGAACGGCTACACCTTC. Protein sequence: CASSRDGLGNGYTF.

The chain's CDR3 is CASSVENRGLDEQYF. The CDR3 nucleotides read TGTGCCAGCAGCGTAGAGAATAGGGGGCTGGACGAGCAGTACTTC. The genes are TRBV9 and TRBJ2-7; 7 bases are a match to TRBD1. CDR1 and CDR2 (germline): SGDLS, YYNGEE. V gave up 0 bases and J gave up 5 bases; unmatched junction bases: 8. This CDR3 comprises 15 residues.

The chain combines TRBV29-1 with TRBJ2-7; TRBD1 agrees at 8 bases. This CDR3 contains 13 residues. The junction had 6 bases not matched to a gene; V was cut back by 5 bases and J by 3 bases. The germline CDR1 and CDR2 sequences are SQVTM and ANQGSEA. The CDR3 DNA reads as TGCAGCGTTAATGGACAGGGAGGCTACGAGCAGTACTTC. Amino acid sequence: CSVNGQGGYEQYF.

V gene TRBV4-1 combines with J gene TRBJ1-1, with D possibly matching TRBD1 (5 bases). Germline lookup yields CDR1 MGHRA and CDR2 YSYEKL. The V end was cut by 2 bases, the J end by 6 bases, with 13 bases between. The CDR3 extends over 14 amino acids. This chain's CDR3 is CASSQRGGSSEAFF. In DNA form, the CDR3 reads TGCGCCAGCAGCCAAAGGGGAGGAAGCTCTGAAGCTTTCTTT.

The chain combines TRBV25-1 with TRBJ1-4, with D unresolved. Per germline, CDR1 MGHDK and CDR2 SYGVNS. The V gene lost 3 bases and the J gene lost 10 bases, with 9 bases spanning the gap. There are 12 residues in the CDR3. DNA of the CDR3: TGTGCCAGCAGTGACAGTCGCCGAAAACTGTTTTTT. This encodes CASSDSRRKLFF. The full variable domain, in which reference TRBV25-1 and TRBJ1-4 provide the parts outside the CDR3, is EADIYQTPRYLVIGTGKKITLECSQTMGHDKMYWYQQDPGMELHLIHYSYGVNSTEKGDLSSESTVSRIRTEHFPLTLESARPSHTSQYLCASSDSRRKLFFGSGTQLSVL.

The chain combines TRBV30 with TRBJ1-3, with TRBD1 as a possible D gene (6 bases). With 2 bases removed from V and 2 bases from J, the gap between germline ends came to 10 bases. CDR3 size: 14 residues. Germline V CDR1 and CDR2: GTSNPN, SVGIG (reference sequence). The CDR3 loop reads CAWSSRGPGNTIYF. CDR3 DNA sequence: TGTGCCTGGAGTTCCAGGGGTCCTGGAAACACCATATATTTT. The variable domain in full, completed from reference TRBV30 and TRBJ1-3, reads SQTIHQWPATLVQPVGSPLSLECTVEGTSNPNLYWYRQAAGRGLQLLFYSVGIGQISSEVPQNLSASRPQDRQFILSSKKLLLSDSGFYLCAWSSRGPGNTIYFGEGSWLTVV.

J is TRBJ2-2 and V is TRBV7-9; the match to TRBD1 covers 7 bases. The germline V gene encodes CDR1 SEHNR and CDR2 FQNEAQ (reference sequence). V dropped 4 bases and J dropped 4; count of bases not matched to a gene: 3. This CDR3 is built from 14 residues. Written as DNA, the CDR3 is TGTGCCAGCAGCTCGACAGGGAGCACCGGGGAGCTGTTTTTT. Translated: CASSSTGSTGELFF.